The 23 T cell receptor beta chains listed next were all sequenced from one sample in a study of blood T cell repertoires in COVID-19. Generated by immunoSEQ multiplex PCR, the TCRdb table keeps only in-frame clones and is missing some. The data contain roughly 200,000 clones, 65% to 85% of them seen just once; the ten biggest clones take up approximately 4.8%. Sequenced input: peripheral blood. These receptors came from a man aged 50-60 years with active or convalescent COVID-19.

This chain connects TRBV5-1 to TRBJ2-5; TRBD2 might be the D (6 bases). V was pared by 5 bases and J by 5 bases, with 16 bases between. The CDR3 consists of 14 residues. Germline values: CDR1 SGHRS, CDR2 YFSETQ. In DNA, the CDR3 is TGCGCCAGCAGTCGTCCGGGACTCACGGAGACCCAGTACTTC. The encoded protein is CASSRPGLTETQYF.

The gene calls are TRBV27 and TRBJ1-5; TRBD1 matches 9 bases. V lost 4 bases, J lost 3 bases, and 4 bases stayed unmatched. Per the germline V gene, CDR1 is MNHEY and CDR2 is SMNVEV (reference sequence). This CDR3 comprises 15 residues. CDR3 in DNA: TGTGCCAGCAGTTCCGGGACAGGGATCAATCAGCCCCAGCATTTT. Encoded protein: CASSSGTGINQPQHF.

V gene TRBV9 combines with J gene TRBJ2-3; perhaps TRBD1 as D (5 bases). CDR3 length: 15 amino acids. Per germline, CDR1 SGDLS and CDR2 YYNGEE. V lost 0 bases and J 1 base, leaving 9 bases between the germline ends. DNA for the CDR3: TGTGCCAGCAGCGTAGTTGGCAGGGGCACAGATACGCAGTATTTT. It codes for CASSVVGRGTDTQYF. The full variable domain, completed using reference TRBV9 and TRBJ2-3, is DSGVTQTPKHLITATGQRVTLRCSPRSGDLSVYWYQQSLDQGLQFLIQYYNGEERAKGNILERFSAQQFPDLHSELNLSSLELGDSALYFCASSVVGRGTDTQYFGPGTRLTVL.

CDR3 residues: CASSPTSGVTYNEQFF. CDR3 coding DNA: TGTGCCAGCAGTCCGACTAGCGGGGTAACATACAATGAGCAGTTCTTC. The V gene is TRBV28, the J gene TRBJ2-1, with 11 nucleotides matching TRBD2. Germline V gene data show CDR1 as MDHEN and CDR2 as SYDVKM. This CDR3 region has 16 residues. V shed 5 bases, J shed 4 bases, and the junction held 7 bases outside the gene matches.

This chain uses TRBV10-3 with TRBJ1-2; 8 nucleotides match TRBD1. Germline V lookup: CDR1 ENHRY, CDR2 SYGVKD. The CDR3 length is 13 residues. Trimming removed 11 bases from V and 6 bases from J; junction bases left unmatched: 11. CDR3 nucleotide sequence: TGTGCCTCATTCATGGACAGGGTAGATGGCTACACCTTC. Its translation: CASFMDRVDGYTF.

The chain employs TRBV2 and TRBJ2-5; 11 bases are shared with TRBD1. Germline V gene sequence: CDR1 SNHLY, CDR2 FYNNEI. The junction had 5 bases not matched to a gene; V was cut back by 6 bases and J by 5 bases. The CDR3 spans 14 residues. CDR3 amino acids: CASSVDRGLETQYF. The CDR3 nucleotides are TGTGCCAGCAGCGTGGACAGGGGGCTGGAGACCCAGTACTTC.

The genes are TRBV30 and TRBJ1-4, with D uncertain. The CDR3 spans 16 residues. Trimming took 2 bases from V and 7 from J, leaving 20 bases between them. In germline, CDR1 is GTSNPN, CDR2 SVGIG (reference sequence). CDR3 bases: TGTGCCTGGAGTAATTCGAACCGATTAACGGGTGAAAAACTGTTTTTT. It yields the protein CAWSNSNRLTGEKLFF.

The rearrangement links TRBV19 to TRBJ2-2; 10 positions agree with TRBD1. Looked up from germline, CDR1 is LNHDA and CDR2 is SQIVND (reference sequence). Unmatched junction bases numbered 13, after V lost 5 bases and J lost 4 bases. CDR3 length: 18 residues. DNA for the CDR3: TGTGCCAGTAGTGTCACTCCAGGGACAGGGGATCCCACCGGGGAGCTGTTTTTT. Translating gives CASSVTPGTGDPTGELFF.

This clone was seen only once. The chain recombines TRBV6-5 with TRBJ2-7; 10 bases match TRBD1. The CDR3 is 15 residues long. Germline CDR1 MNHEY, CDR2 SVGAGI. V lost 3 bases and J lost 3; bases outside the gene matches: 5. DNA for the CDR3: TGTGCCAGCAGTTATGGGAGGACAGGGGGCTACGAGCAGTACTTC. Its protein product is CASSYGRTGGYEQYF.

This clone has a single count. This chain joins TRBV10-3 and TRBJ2-7; a possible D gene is TRBD1 (6 bases). The CDR3 has 16 amino acids. V lost 3 bases to trimming and J lost 1 base, with 16 bases between them. Germline CDR1 reads ENHRY; CDR2 reads SYGVKD. CDR3: CAISDRYRENSYEQYF. DNA of the CDR3: TGTGCCATCAGTGACAGGTACAGGGAGAATTCCTACGAGCAGTACTTC.

This rearrangement joins TRBV4-1 to TRBJ2-1; D perhaps matches TRBD2 (6 bases). Deletions cut 3 bases from V and 2 bases from J, with 14 bases between. The CDR3 is made up of 16 amino acids. From germline, CDR1 is MGHRA and CDR2 YSYEKL. CDR3 amino acids: CASSQIGAGPYNEQFF. CDR3 sequence (DNA): TGCGCCAGCAGCCAGATCGGGGCGGGGCCCTACAATGAGCAGTTCTTC.

Turning to this clone: The same CDR3 arises from other DNA sequences in this sample as well. This chain links TRBV12-3 or TRBV12-4 with TRBJ1-2; D is ambiguous. V was trimmed by 3 bases and J by 5 bases, leaving 10 bases between them. The CDR3 runs to 13 residues. This CDR3 reads CASSLMTGYGYTF. CDR3 DNA: TGTGCCAGCAGTTTGATGACGGGATATGGCTACACCTTC.

This clone has a single count. The sample has other DNA sequences that encode this CDR3 too. CDR3: CASSLGLGQGNSPLHF. Here the CDR3 DNA reads TGCGCCAGCAGCTTGGGATTGGGACAGGGGAATTCACCCCTCCACTTT. The J gene is TRBJ1-6, the V gene TRBV5-1; 10 positions agree with TRBD1. Germline trimming cut 0 bases from V and 7 bases from J; bases unmatched to any gene: 4. CDR1 SGHRS and CDR2 YFSETQ come from the germline V gene. This CDR3 has 16 residues.

This chain links TRBV19 with TRBJ2-1; a possible D gene is TRBD1 (6 bases). The CDR3 has 15 residues. Germline CDR1 is LNHDA and CDR2 is SQIVND (reference sequence). Trimming shortened V by 0 bases and J by 5 bases, and 11 bases separated the two germline ends. DNA of the CDR3: TGTGCCAGTAGTATAGATGGGGGCTTTAACAATGAGCAGTTCTTC. Translating it yields CASSIDGGFNNEQFF.

The chain joins TRBV5-1 to TRBJ2-2; D unclear. Germline CDR1 SGHRS, CDR2 YFSETQ. This CDR3 is 16 amino acids long. Trimming took off 0 bases at V and 0 bases at J, with 9 bases between the two ends. The CDR3 protein is CASSLGLFSNTGELFF. The CDR3 nucleotides read TGCGCCAGCAGCTTGGGACTTTTTTCGAACACCGGGGAGCTGTTTTTT.

This clone showed up just a few times. The chain employs TRBV5-6 and TRBJ1-5, with D perhaps TRBD1 (5 bases). Per germline, CDR1 SGHDT and CDR2 YYEEEE. Between the trimmed V and J ends, which lost 2 bases and 3 bases, there was a span of 9 bases. The CDR3 has 14 residues. The CDR3 loop reads CASSFSGYNQPQHF. CDR3 sequence (DNA): TGTGCCAGCAGCTTTTCAGGGTACAATCAGCCCCAGCATTTT.

The gene calls are TRBV5-1 and TRBJ2-2; possibly TRBD2 for D (6 bases). The CDR3 extends over 16 amino acids. Per germline, CDR1 SGHRS and CDR2 YFSETQ. V was trimmed by 5 bases and J by 2 bases, leaving 16 bases between them. The CDR3 bases are TGCGCCAGCAGTCCACGGACTACAATAAACACCGGGGAGCTGTTTTTT. Protein: CASSPRTTINTGELFF.

The V and J genes are TRBV5-1 and TRBJ1-3, with no clear D. Trimming took off 4 bases at V and 2 bases at J, with 7 bases between the two ends. The CDR3 covers 13 residues. Germline CDR1 SGHRS, CDR2 YFSETQ. CDR3 region: CASSPVTGNTIYF. The CDR3 DNA sequence: TGCGCCAGCAGCCCAGTAACTGGAAACACCATATATTTT.

V and J are TRBV7-6 and TRBJ1-1; maybe TRBD1 (6 bases). Germline assignment: CDR1 SGHVS and CDR2 FNYEAQ. The CDR3 is 14 amino acids. V lost 5 bases to trimming and J lost 1 base, with 11 bases between them. Written as DNA, the CDR3 is TGTGCCAGCAGCCCCCCGACAGGGAACACTGAAGCTTTCTTT. Translated: CASSPPTGNTEAFF.

This chain connects TRBV18 to TRBJ2-2; 7 positions match TRBD1. The germline gives CDR1 KGHSH, CDR2 LQKENI. After removal of 9 bases from V and 1 base from J, the junction contained 5 bases not matched to a gene. The CDR3 extends over 14 amino acids. This chain's CDR3 is CASTTGRNTGELFF. The CDR3 nucleotides read TGTGCCAGTACGACAGGGAGGAACACCGGGGAGCTGTTTTTT.

This chain joins TRBV7-9 and TRBJ1-1; D may be TRBD1 (5 bases). Germline V gene data show CDR1 as SEHNR and CDR2 as FQNEAQ (reference sequence). With 4 bases removed from V and 3 bases from J, the gap between germline ends came to 9 bases. CDR3 length equals 13 residues. The chain's CDR3 is CASSSPGDTEAFF. CDR3 coding DNA: TGTGCCAGCAGCTCCCCGGGGGACACTGAAGCTTTCTTT. The full variable domain, with the rest looked up from reference TRBV7-9 and TRBJ1-1, is DTGVSQNPRHKITKRGQNVTFRCDPISEHNRLYWYRQTLGQGPEFLTYFQNEAQLEKSRLLSDRFSAERPKGSFSTLEIQRTEQGDSAMYLCASSSPGDTEAFFGQGTRLTVV.

The chain combines TRBV5-5 with TRBJ1-2; TRBD1 is a possible D gene (5 bases). Per germline, CDR1 SGHKS and CDR2 YYEKEE (reference sequence). CDR3 length equals 14 residues. Trimming shortened V by 3 bases and J by 6 bases, and 15 bases separated the two germline ends. This chain's CDR3 is CASSSPGRGDGYTF. The DNA of the CDR3 is TGTGCCAGCAGCTCCCCCGGGAGGGGCGATGGCTACACCTTC.

Of note for this clone: Other nucleotide sequences in the sample specify the same CDR3. This chain uses TRBV7-2 with TRBJ1-1, with a tentative D call TRBD1 (6 bases). Trimming cost V 5 bases and J 5 bases, with 9 bases left between them. The CDR3 contains 12 residues. Germline CDR1 reads SGHTA; CDR2 reads FQGNSA. The CDR3 reads CASSPRGTEAFF. The CDR3 DNA sequence: TGTGCCAGCAGCCCGAGGGGGACTGAAGCTTTCTTT.